The clone carrying this T cell receptor beta chain was seen more than once but under ten times. Its antigen is still unknown. The record originates from a study of beta chain features in type 1 diabetes. Overall study context: The study examined roughly 100 million sorted cells across all samples.

This CDR3 comprises 14 residues. Germline CDR1 is MDHEN and CDR2 is SYDVKM. V shed 8 bases and J 5 bases; nucleotides not matched to a gene: 9. Of the isolated RNA, all was reverse transcribed, and so the sequenced material was expressed TCRB transcripts. Sequencing of naive, central memory and regulatory T cell samples gave an average of roughly 3.4 million reads. The protocol was immunoSEQ multiplex PCR, while the TCRdb copy is restricted to in-frame clones and leaves out a portion. The table lists under 300,000 clones, approximately 24% of them singletons. Study results and limitations: For patients and controls alike, PCR might favor shorter templates to the same degree. TCRB CDR3 length was moderately but significantly reduced in all four CD4+ subsets of Type 1 diabetes patients.

The clonotype originates from a woman under 40 with type 1 diabetes. The rearrangement links TRBV28 to TRBJ2-7; 10 bases line up with TRBD1. Sequencing was carried out using naive CD4+ T cells from blood. CDR3: CASQTGTGVNEQYF. For the CDR3, the DNA is TGTGCCAGCCAAACCGGGACAGGGGTGAACGAGCAGTACTTC.